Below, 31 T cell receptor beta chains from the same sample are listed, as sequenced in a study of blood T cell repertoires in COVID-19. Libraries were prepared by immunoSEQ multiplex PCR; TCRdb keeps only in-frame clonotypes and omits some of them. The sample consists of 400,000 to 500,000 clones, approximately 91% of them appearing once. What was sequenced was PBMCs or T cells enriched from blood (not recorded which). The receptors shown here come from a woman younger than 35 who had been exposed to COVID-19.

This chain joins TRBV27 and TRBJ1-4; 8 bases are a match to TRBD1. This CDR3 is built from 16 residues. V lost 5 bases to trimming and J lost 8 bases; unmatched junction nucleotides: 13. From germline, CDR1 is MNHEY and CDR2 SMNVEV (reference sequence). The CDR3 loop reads CASSPTGGRGQEKLFF. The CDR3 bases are TGTGCCAGCAGTCCAACGGGGGGCAGGGGGCAGGAAAAACTGTTTTTT.

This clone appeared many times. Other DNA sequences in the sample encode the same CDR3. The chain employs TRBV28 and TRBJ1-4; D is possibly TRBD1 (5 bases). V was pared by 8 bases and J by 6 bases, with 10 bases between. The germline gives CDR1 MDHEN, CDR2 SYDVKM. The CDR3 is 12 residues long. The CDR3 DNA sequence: TGTGCCAGCGGCCGGGGGGATGAAAAACTGTTTTTT. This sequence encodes CASGRGDEKLFF.

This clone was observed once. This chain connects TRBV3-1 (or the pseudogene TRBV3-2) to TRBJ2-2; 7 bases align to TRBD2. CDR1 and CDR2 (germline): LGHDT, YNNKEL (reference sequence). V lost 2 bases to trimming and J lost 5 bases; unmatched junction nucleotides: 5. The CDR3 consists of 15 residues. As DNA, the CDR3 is TGTGCCAGCAGCCAAAACGGGGGGACGACCGGGGAGCTGTTTTTT. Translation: CASSQNGGTTGELFF.

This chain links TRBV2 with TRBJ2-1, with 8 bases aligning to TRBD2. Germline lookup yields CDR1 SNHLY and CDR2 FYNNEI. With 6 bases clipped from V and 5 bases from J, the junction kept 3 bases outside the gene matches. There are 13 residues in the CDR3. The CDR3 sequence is CASSSGGNNEQFF. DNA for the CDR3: TGTGCCAGCAGCAGCGGGGGTAACAATGAGCAGTTCTTC.

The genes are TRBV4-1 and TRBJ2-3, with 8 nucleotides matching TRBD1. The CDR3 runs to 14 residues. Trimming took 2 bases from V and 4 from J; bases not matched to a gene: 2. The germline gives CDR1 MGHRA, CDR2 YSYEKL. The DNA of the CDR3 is TGCGCCAGCAGCCAACGGGACAGGTCAGATACGCAGTATTTT. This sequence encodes CASSQRDRSDTQYF.

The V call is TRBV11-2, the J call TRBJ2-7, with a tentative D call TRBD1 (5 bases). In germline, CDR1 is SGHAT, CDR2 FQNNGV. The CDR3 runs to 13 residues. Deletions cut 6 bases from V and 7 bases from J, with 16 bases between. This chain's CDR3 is CASSSTTGWEQYF. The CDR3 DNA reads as TGTGCCAGCAGTTCTACCACAGGTTGGGAGCAGTACTTC. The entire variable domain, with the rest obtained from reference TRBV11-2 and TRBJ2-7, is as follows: EAGVAQSPRYKIIEKRQSVAFWCNPISGHATLYWYQQILGQGPKLLIQFQNNGVVDDSQLPKDRFSAERLKGVDSTLKIQPAKLEDSAVYLCASSSTTGWEQYFGPGTRLTVT.

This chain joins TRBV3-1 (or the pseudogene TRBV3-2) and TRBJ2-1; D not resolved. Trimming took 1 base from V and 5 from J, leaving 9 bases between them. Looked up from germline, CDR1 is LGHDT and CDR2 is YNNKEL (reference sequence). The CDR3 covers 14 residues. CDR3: CASSQGTIDNEQFF. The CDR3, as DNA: TGTGCCAGCAGCCAAGGTACTATTGACAATGAGCAGTTCTTC.

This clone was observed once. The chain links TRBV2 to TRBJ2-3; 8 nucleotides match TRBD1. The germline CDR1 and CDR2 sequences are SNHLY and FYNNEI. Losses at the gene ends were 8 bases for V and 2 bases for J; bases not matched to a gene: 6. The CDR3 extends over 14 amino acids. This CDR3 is CASSGQVNTDTQYF. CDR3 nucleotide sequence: TGTGCCAGCTCGGGACAGGTGAACACAGATACGCAGTATTTT.

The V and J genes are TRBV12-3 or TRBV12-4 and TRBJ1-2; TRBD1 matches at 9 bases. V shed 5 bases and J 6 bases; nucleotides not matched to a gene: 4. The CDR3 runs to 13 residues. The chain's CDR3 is CASSPGTGHGYTF. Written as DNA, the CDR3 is TGTGCCAGCAGTCCGGGGACAGGGCATGGCTACACCTTC.

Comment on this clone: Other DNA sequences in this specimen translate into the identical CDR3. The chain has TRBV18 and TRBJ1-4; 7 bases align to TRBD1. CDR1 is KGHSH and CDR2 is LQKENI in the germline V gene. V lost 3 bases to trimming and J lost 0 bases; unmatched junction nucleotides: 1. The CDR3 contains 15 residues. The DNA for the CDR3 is TGTGCCAGCTCACCGGGGACAGCAACTAATGAAAAACTGTTTTTT. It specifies CASSPGTATNEKLFF.

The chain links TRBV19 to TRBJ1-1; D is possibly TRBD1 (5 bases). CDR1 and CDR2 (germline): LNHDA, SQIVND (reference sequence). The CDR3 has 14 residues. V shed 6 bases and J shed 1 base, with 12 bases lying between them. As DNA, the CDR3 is TGTGCCAGTAGCCTGGCTAGGGGGAACACTGAAGCTTTCTTT. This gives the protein CASSLARGNTEAFF.

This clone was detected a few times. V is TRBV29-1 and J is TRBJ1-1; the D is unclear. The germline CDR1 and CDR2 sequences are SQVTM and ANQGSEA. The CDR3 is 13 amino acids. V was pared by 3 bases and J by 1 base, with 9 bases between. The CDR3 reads CSVDNYKNTEAFF. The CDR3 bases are TGCAGCGTTGACAACTATAAGAACACTGAAGCTTTCTTT.

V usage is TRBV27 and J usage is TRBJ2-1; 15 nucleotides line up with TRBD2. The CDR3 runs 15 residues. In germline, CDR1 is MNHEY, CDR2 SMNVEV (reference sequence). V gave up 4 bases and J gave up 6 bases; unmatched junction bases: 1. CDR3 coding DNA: TGTGCCAGCAGTTGGGGACTAGCGGGGGGCAATGAGCAGTTCTTC. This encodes CASSWGLAGGNEQFF.

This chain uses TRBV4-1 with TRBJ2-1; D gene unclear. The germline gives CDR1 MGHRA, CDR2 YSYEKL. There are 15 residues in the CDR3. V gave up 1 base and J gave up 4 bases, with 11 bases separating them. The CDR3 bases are TGCGCCAGCAGCCAAGTACTTGGGCAGTACAATGAGCAGTTCTTC. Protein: CASSQVLGQYNEQFF.

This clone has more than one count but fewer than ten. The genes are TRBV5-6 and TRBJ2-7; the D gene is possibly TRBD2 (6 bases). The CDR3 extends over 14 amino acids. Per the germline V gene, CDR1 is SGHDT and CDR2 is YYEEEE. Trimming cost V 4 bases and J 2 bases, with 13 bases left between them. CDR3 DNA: TGTGCCAGCAGCCCTGGGACTTTTGCCTACGAGCAGTACTTC. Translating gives CASSPGTFAYEQYF.

The CDR3 loop is CASSAPTASTEAFF. CDR3 bases: TGCGCCAGCAGCGCCCCGACAGCCTCAACTGAAGCTTTCTTT. The gene calls are TRBV4-1 and TRBJ1-1, with D tentatively TRBD1 (5 bases). This CDR3 has 14 amino acids. V was cut by 5 bases and J by 5 bases, with 15 bases left in between. From germline, CDR1 is MGHRA and CDR2 YSYEKL.

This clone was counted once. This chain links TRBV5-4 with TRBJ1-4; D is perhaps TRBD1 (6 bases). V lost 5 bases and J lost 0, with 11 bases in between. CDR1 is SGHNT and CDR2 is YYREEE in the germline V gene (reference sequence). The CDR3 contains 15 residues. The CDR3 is CASRQQGSTNEKLFF. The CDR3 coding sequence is TGTGCCAGCAGACAACAGGGTTCAACTAATGAAAAACTGTTTTTT. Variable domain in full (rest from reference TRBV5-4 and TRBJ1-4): ETGVTQSPTHLIKTRGQQVTLRCSSQSGHNTVSWYQQALGQGPQFIFQYYREEENGRGNFPPRFSGLQFPNYSSELNVNALELDDSALYLCASRQQGSTNEKLFFGSGTQLSVL.

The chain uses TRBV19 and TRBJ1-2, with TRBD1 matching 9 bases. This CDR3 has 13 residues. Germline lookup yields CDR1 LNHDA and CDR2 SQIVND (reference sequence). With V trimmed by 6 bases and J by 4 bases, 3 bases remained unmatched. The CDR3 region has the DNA TGTGCCAGTAGACAGGGGGCAGGCTATGGCTACACCTTC. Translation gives CASRQGAGYGYTF.

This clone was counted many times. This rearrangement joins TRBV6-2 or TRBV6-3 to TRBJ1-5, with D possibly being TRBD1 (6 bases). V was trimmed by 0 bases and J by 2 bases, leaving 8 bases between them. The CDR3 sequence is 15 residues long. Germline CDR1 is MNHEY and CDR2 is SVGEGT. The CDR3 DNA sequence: TGTGCCAGCAGTTACTCGGGGGCGCGCAATCAGCCCCAGCATTTT. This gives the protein CASSYSGARNQPQHF.

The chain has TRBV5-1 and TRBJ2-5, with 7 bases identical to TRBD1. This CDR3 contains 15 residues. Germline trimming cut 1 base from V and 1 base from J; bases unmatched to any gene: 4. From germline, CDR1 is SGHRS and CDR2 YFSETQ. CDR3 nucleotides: TGCGCCAGCAGCTTGATCCGGGACAGCCAAGAGACCCAGTACTTC. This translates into CASSLIRDSQETQYF.

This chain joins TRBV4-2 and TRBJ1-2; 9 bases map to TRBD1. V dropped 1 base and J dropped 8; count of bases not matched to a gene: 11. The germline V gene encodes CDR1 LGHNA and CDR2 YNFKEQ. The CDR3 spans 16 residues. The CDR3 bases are TGTGCCAGCAGCCAAGTCGGGACAGGGAGACCCGGCGGCTACACCTTC. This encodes CASSQVGTGRPGGYTF.

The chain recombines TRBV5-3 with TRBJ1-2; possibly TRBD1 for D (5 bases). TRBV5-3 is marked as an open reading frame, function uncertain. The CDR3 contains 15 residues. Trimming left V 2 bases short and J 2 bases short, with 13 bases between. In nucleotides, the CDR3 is TGTGCCAGAAGCTTATTAGGGGTGTTCAACTATGGCTACACCTTC. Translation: CARSLLGVFNYGYTF.

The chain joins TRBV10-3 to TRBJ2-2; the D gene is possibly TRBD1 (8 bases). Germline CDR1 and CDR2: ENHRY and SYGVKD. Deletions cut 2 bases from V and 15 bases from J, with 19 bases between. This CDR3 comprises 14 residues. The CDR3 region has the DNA TGTGCCATCAGTGAGCCCTACAGGGGGGGAGAGGTGTTTTTT. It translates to CAISEPYRGGEVFF.

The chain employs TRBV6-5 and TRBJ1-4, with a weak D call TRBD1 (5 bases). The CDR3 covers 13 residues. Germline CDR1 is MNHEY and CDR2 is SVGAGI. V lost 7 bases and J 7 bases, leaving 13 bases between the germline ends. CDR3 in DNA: TGTGCCAGCAAGATGACAGCCGGTGAAAAACTGTTTTTT. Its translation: CASKMTAGEKLFF.

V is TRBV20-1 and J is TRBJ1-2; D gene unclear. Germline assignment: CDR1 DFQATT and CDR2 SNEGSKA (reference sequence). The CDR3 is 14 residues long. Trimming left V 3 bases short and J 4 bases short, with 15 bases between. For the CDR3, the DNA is TGCAGTGCTAGTTCCCCGGGTTCGGTCTATGGCTACACCTTC. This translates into CSASSPGSVYGYTF.

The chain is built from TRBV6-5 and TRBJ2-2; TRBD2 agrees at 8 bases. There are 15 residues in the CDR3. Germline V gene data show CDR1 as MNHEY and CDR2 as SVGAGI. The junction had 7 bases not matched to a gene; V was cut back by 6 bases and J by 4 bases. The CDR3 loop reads CASRAGTRSTGELFF. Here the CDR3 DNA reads TGTGCCAGCAGAGCCGGGACTAGATCCACCGGGGAGCTGTTTTTT.

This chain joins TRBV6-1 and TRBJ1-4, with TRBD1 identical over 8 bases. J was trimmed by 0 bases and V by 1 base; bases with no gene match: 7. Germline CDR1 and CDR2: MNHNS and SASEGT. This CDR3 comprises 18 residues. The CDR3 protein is CASSEGTRGHATNEKLFF. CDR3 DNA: TGTGCCAGCAGTGAAGGGACCAGGGGGCACGCAACTAATGAAAAACTGTTTTTT.

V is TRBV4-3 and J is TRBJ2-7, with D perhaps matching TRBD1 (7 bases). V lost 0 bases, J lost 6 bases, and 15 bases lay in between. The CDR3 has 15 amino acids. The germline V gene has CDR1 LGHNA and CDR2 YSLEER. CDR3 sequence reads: CASSQDGGTAPEQYF. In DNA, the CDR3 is TGCGCCAGCAGCCAAGATGGAGGGACAGCTCCCGAGCAGTACTTC.

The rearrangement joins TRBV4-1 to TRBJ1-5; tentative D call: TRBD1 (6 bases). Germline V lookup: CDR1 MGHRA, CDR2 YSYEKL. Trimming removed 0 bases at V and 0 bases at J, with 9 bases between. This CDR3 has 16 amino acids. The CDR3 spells CASSQDRTDSNQPQHF. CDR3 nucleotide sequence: TGCGCCAGCAGCCAAGACCGGACAGATAGCAATCAGCCCCAGCATTTT.

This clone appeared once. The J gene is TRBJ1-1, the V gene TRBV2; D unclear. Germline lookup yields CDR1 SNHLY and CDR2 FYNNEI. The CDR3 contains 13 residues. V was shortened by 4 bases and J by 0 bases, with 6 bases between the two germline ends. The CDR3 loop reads CASSGQMNTEAFF. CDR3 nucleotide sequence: TGTGCCAGCAGTGGGCAGATGAACACTGAAGCTTTCTTT.

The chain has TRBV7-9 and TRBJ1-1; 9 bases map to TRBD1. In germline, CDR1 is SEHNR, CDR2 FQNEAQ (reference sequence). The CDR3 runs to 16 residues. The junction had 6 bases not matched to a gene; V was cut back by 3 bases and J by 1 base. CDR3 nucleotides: TGTGCCAGCAGCTTGGACAGGGGAGGGAGGAACACTGAAGCTTTCTTT. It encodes CASSLDRGGRNTEAFF.